This TCR beta chain was retrieved from a study of blood T cells in healthy people across ages. Study information: Per every two T cells, about one barcoded beta molecule was captured by template switching.

There are 11 residues in the CDR3. The germline V gene encodes CDR1 DFQATT and CDR2 SNEGSKA (reference sequence). J gave up 11 bases and V 7 bases, and 9 bases lay outside the gene matches. The second PCR ran about 6 to 12 cycles with a sample-barcoded 5' primer and J-beta primers. Template switching added a 12-random-nucleotide identifier to every cDNA molecule. All samples gave at least 3 million CDR3-containing paired-end reads. From the 5' RACE reads, TCRdb called clonotypes with MiXCR, one entry per CDR3 protein. The sample shows roughly 2 million distinct CDR3 sequences, around 48% of them seen only once.

This chain connects TRBV20-1 to TRBJ2-5, with 8 bases identical to TRBD2. Sequences were obtained from blood. This TCR was sampled from a woman in her thirties or forties in good health. CDR3 DNA sequence: TGCAGTGGGGGCCTAGCGGGTGAGCAGTACTTC. It is translated as CSGGLAGEQYF.